In its sample, the clone carrying this TCR beta chain was seen many times. Its antigen is unknown. The record originates from a study of metastatic and nonmetastatic thyroid tumors. Background on the study: Thyroid patients, malignant and benign, had repertoires compared across blood and tumor or nodule tissue. Study-wide results and limits: Reportedly, malignant thyroid tumors had significantly higher TCR beta diversity than benign nodules, in blood and tumor.

All patients reached thyroid surgery having received no treatment beforehand. Through MiXCR, TCRdb re-clonotyped the PCR reads. Of around 53,000 clones listed, more than 15% are singletons. The origin of this receptor is a female donor with papillary thyroid cancer or a benign thyroid nodule (not recorded which). Some clones in this sample may be carry-over from other donors' samples. Sequencing input: blood.

The CDR3 sequence: CASSRKGQGHYGYTF. The CDR3 DNA sequence: TGTGCCAGCAGCCGTAAAGGACAGGGGCACTATGGCTACACCTTC. V usage is TRBV27 and J usage is TRBJ1-2; the match to TRBD1 covers 9 bases. Trimming cost V 6 bases and J 3 bases; bases outside gene matches: 8. This CDR3 contains 15 residues. The V gene's germline CDR1 is MNHEY and CDR2 SMNVEV (reference sequence).